The T cell receptor (beta chain) under discussion was sequenced for a study of blood T cell repertoires in COVID-19 (TCRdb year 2020). For context, the study as a whole: Collaborator samples came from the United States, Italy and Spain and covered acute and convalescent phases of COVID-19. The repertoires were released in a freely available public database intended as a resource for research on the immune response to SARS-CoV-2. HLA class I and class II types, where available, came from metadata supplied by the sample provider rather than from assay-based typing. The sample metadata nearly always contained a de-identified subject ID, COVID-19 status, age in years and sex. The samples were drawn from the first 160 participants of the ongoing ImmuneRACE study and from 1,254 subjects provided by 6 global collaborators. Subjects who had been exposed to COVID-19, were actively infected with it, or had recovered from it provided the deeply sampled blood TCRbeta repertoires that made up the dataset. The prospective study material was composed of cDNA or gDNA derived from T cells, B-cell-depleted T cells, or PBMCs.

At the junction V is shortened by 2 bases and J by 7 bases, with 8 bases in between. Via the germline V gene, CDR1 is ENHRY and CDR2 SYGVKD. From the cysteine through the phenylalanine, the CDR3 covers 12 amino acids. The read is trimmed to its CDR3 DNA, 36 bases read in frame from base 1. The collaborating institutions used their own protocols to collect whole blood in K2EDTA tubes. For TCRbeta analysis, collaborators shipped samples as frozen whole blood, isolated PBMCs, or DNA extracted from either of those sample types. The immunoSEQ Assay, a bias-controlled multiplex PCR, was used to amplify TCRbeta CDR3 regions from genomic DNA. As for how the authors treated the data: The number of nucleated cells in each sample was estimated from the amplification of reference gene primers within the assay. Sequence reads were collapsed and filtered to measure the absolute abundance of every unique TCRbeta CDR3 rearrangement. For each sample, productive Simpson clonality was calculated as the square root of Simpson's diversity index across productive rearrangements. TCRdb mirrors the immuneACCESS table, restricted to in-frame sequences. Some clones are absent from its copies; in checked studies, under half trace to an unresolved V gene, and the reason for the others is unknown. V and J calls and clone size come straight from that table; D and trimming were deduced from the DNA. This sample comprises around 130,000 clones, 77% of them detected only once. 15% to 25% of the sample lies in the top ten.

Overall results and qualifications from the work: How much clinical and demographic metadata was included differed by source and by participant, and the metadata was provided uncurated.

As for this clone: The antigen this receptor binds is unknown. No base quality information exists; no much larger clone differs at one position.

The sequenced sample was peripheral blood. The receptor chain draws on TRBV10-3 and TRBJ1-2, with no confidently assigned D gene. The receptor comes from an elderly man with acute or convalescent COVID-19. The CDR3: CAISERELGYTF. The bases are TGTGCCATCAGTGAGAGGGAGCTTGGCTACACCTTC.